This entry describes one TCR beta chain. As yet, its antigen is unknown. Researchers ran the PCR with 60 Vbeta and 13 Jbeta primers. Using immunoSEQ multiplex PCR, the repertoire was profiled, and TCRdb retains in-frame clones only, with some absent. The data include 220,000 or so clones; the top ten clones carry roughly 1.2%. The data originate from a study of cytomegalovirus exposure and HLA in healthy donors. General study findings and limits: Reportedly, TCR beta sequences accurately predicted HLA-A and HLA-B alleles in most subjects. Among TCR beta chains, those listed as cytomegalovirus-associated numbered roughly 150. Certain indistinguishable V segments, among them TRBV6-2 and TRBV6-3, were excluded.

Per the germline V gene, CDR1 is SNHLY and CDR2 is FYNNEI. The CDR3 extends over 16 amino acids. The trim removed 4 bases at V and 0 bases at J, leaving 6 bases unmatched. This sequence was found in a girl aged 2-9 years in good health and CMV-seropositive. V usage is TRBV2 and J usage is TRBJ2-1; TRBD1 matches 7 bases. Sequencing used PBMCs. The CDR3, as DNA: TGTGCCAGCAGTGTCCAGGGGGATACCTCCTACAATGAGCAGTTCTTC. Protein sequence: CASSVQGDTSYNEQFF.